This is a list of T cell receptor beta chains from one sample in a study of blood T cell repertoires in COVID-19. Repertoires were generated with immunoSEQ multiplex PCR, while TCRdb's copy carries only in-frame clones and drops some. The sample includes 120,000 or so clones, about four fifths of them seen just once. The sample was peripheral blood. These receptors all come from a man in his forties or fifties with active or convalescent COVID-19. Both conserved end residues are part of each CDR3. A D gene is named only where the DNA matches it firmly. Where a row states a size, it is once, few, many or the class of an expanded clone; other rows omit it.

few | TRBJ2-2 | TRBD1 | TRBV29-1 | CSVPGQGGFTGELFF | TGCAGCGTTCCGGGACAGGGGGGTTTCACCGGGGAGCTGTTTTTT
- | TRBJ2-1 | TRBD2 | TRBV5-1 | CASSSAGDNEQFF | TGCGCCAGCAGCTCTGCGGGAGACAATGAGCAGTTCTTC
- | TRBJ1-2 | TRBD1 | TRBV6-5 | CASIYRGSGYTF | TGTGCCAGCATTTACAGGGGTAGTGGCTACACCTTC
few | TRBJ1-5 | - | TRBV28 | CASSLLGEGNQPQHF | TGTGCCAGCAGCTTACTAGGGGAAGGCAATCAGCCCCAGCATTTT
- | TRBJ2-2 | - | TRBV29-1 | CSVEDALRESGELFF | TGCAGCGTTGAAGATGCACTTCGGGAATCCGGGGAGCTGTTTTTT
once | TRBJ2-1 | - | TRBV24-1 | CATAERSYNEQFF | TGTGCCACCGCAGAGCGCTCCTACAATGAGCAGTTCTTC
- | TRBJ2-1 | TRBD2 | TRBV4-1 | CASSHLGLAGGGEQFF | TGCGCCAGCAGCCACCTGGGACTAGCGGGAGGGGGTGAGCAGTTCTTC
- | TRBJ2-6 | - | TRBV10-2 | CASSGWRTEAGANVLTF | TGCGCCAGCAGTGGGTGGAGAACGGAGGCTGGGGCCAACGTCCTGACTTTC
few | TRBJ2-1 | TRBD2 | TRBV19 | CASSMGGSESEQFF | TGTGCCAGTAGTATGGGAGGGAGTGAGTCTGAGCAGTTCTTC
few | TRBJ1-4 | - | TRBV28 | CASSWTVNNEKLFF | TGTGCCAGCAGTTGGACAGTGAACAATGAAAAACTGTTTTTT
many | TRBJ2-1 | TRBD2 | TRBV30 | CAWSAAGTSGSDEQFF | TGTGCCTGGAGCGCCGCGGGGACTAGCGGGAGCGATGAGCAGTTCTTC
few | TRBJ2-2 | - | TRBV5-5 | CASSLAPGTGELFF | TGTGCCAGCAGCTTGGCCCCGGGGACCGGGGAGCTGTTTTTT
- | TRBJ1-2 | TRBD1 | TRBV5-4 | CASSPPLLQGGDYGYTF | TGTGCCAGCAGCCCACCGCTCCTTCAGGGGGGTGACTATGGCTACACCTTC
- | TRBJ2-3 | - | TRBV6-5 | CSTAGNPQTPQYF | TGTAGCACGGCGGGGAATCCACAGACGCCGCAGTATTTT
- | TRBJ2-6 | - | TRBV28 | CASSLQGFKAGANVLTF | TGTGCCAGCAGTTTACAGGGGTTTAAGGCGGGGGCCAACGTCCTGACTTTC
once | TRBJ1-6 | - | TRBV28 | CASSLPRAWGSPLHF | TGTGCCAGCAGTTTACCCAGGGCTTGGGGCTCACCCCTCCACTTT
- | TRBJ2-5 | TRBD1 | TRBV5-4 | CASSLGQGVQETQYF | TGTGCCAGCAGCCTAGGACAGGGGGTTCAAGAGACCCAGTACTTC
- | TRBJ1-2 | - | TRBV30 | CAWTGGFANYGYTF | TGTGCCTGGACAGGAGGATTCGCCAACTATGGCTACACCTTC
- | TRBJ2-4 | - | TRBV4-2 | CASSQGSGGKDIQYF | TGTGCCAGCAGCCAAGGAAGCGGAGGGAAGGACATTCAGTACTTC
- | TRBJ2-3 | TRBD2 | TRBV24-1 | CATSALGGGPISTDTQYF | TGTGCCACCAGTGCTTTGGGCGGGGGGCCTATAAGCACAGATACGCAGTATTTT
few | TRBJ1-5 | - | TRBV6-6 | CASSFSRQPQHF | TGTGCCAGCAGTTTTTCTCGGCAGCCCCAGCATTTT
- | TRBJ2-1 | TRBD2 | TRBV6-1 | CASSETSGRGNNEQFF | TGTGCCAGCAGTGAGACTAGCGGGAGGGGAAACAATGAGCAGTTCTTC
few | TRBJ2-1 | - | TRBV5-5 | CASSLPRSGFNEQFF | TGTGCCAGCAGCCTACCCAGAAGCGGGTTCAATGAGCAGTTCTTC
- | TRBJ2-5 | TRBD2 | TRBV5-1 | CASSLASGLAGGLETQYF | TGCGCCAGCAGCTTGGCCTCGGGACTAGCGGGAGGGCTGGAGACCCAGTACTTC
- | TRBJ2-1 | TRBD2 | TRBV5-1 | CASSFELAGPYNEQFF | TGCGCCAGCAGCTTCGAACTAGCGGGACCCTACAATGAGCAGTTCTTC
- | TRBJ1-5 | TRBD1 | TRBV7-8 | CASQARLGTGSNQPQHF | TGTGCCAGCCAAGCTCGGCTCGGGACAGGGAGCAATCAGCCCCAGCATTTT
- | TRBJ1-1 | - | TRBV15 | CATSRTKEGRAFF | TGTGCCACCAGCCGTACAAAGGAGGGTAGGGCTTTCTTT
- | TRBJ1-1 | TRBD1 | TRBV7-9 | CASSRQGDTEAFF | TGTGCCAGCAGCCGACAGGGGGACACTGAAGCTTTCTTT
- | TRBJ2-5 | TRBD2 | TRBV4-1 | CASSPSPSGGQETQYF | TGCGCCAGCAGCCCCTCCCCTAGCGGGGGTCAAGAGACCCAGTACTTC
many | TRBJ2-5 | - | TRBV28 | CASTPGMGHETQYF | TGTGCCAGCACCCCAGGGATGGGCCATGAGACCCAGTACTTC
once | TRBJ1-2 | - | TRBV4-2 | CASSQLGSRDISTYTF | TGTGCCAGCAGCCAATTGGGATCCCGGGACATCTCTACCTACACCTTC
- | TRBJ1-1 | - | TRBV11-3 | CASSSNRDEAFF | TGTGCCAGCAGTTCGAACCGGGATGAAGCTTTCTTT
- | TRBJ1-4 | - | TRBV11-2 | CASSLTGWPNEKLFF | TGTGCCAGCAGCCTTACAGGGTGGCCTAATGAAAAACTGTTTTTT
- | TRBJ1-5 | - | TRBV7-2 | CASSLAPGEQPQHF | TGTGCCAGCAGCTTAGCGCCCGGGGAGCAGCCCCAGCATTTT
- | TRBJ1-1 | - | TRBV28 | CASSPYIATEAFF | TGTGCCAGCAGTCCCTACATAGCCACTGAAGCTTTCTTT
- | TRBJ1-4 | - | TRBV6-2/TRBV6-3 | CASSRAADERKGEKLFF | TGTGCCAGCAGTCGGGCAGCGGACGAACGAAAAGGTGAAAAACTGTTTTTT
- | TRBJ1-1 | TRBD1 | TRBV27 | CASSSYSTGGLTEAFF | TGTGCCAGCAGTTCGTATTCGACAGGGGGGTTGACTGAAGCTTTCTTT
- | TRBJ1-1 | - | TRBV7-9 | CASSLAEGTEAFF | TGCGCCAGCAGCTTAGCAGAGGGCACTGAAGCTTTCTTT
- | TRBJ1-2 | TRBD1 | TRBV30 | CAWSVWQGAGYTF | TGTGCCTGGAGTGTATGGCAGGGGGCTGGCTACACCTTC
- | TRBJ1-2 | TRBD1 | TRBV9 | CASSARTGGGYTF | TGTGCCAGCAGCGCCCGGACAGGGGGGGGCTACACCTTC
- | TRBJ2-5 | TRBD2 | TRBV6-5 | CASKPGGHGETQYF | TGTGCCAGCAAACCGGGGGGGCACGGTGAGACCCAGTACTTC
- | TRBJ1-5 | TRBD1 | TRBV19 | CASDDRGNQPQHF | TGTGCCAGTGACGACAGGGGCAATCAGCCCCAGCATTTT
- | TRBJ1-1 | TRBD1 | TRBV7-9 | CASSAKQGAQGAFF | TGTGCCAGCAGCGCGAAACAGGGGGCGCAGGGGGCTTTCTTT
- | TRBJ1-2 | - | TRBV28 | CASSQGSLGNYGYTF | TGTGCCAGCAGCCAGGGTAGTCTGGGCAACTATGGCTACACCTTC
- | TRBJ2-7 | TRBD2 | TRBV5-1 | CASSALTAGYEQYF | TGCGCCAGCAGCGCCCTTACAGCGGGGTACGAGCAGTACTTC
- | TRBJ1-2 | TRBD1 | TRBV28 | CASSLGTGVWANYGYTF | TGTGCCAGCAGTTTAGGGACAGGGGTTTGGGCTAACTATGGCTACACCTTC
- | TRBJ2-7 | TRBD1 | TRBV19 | CASSIAGRQGFYEQYF | TGTGCCAGTAGTATAGCGGGCCGACAGGGTTTCTACGAGCAGTACTTC
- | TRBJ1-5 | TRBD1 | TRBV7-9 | CASSMGQGAGSNQPQHF | TGTGCCAGCAGCATGGGACAGGGGGCTGGTAGCAATCAGCCCCAGCATTTT
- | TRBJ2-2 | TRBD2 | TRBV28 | CASSLLAGDTGELFF | TGTGCCAGCAGTTTACTAGCGGGGGACACCGGGGAGCTGTTTTTT
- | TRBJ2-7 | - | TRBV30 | CAWSAGGSPFQQYF | TGTGCCTGGAGTGCTGGCGGGTCCCCCTTCCAGCAGTACTTC